This T cell receptor beta chain was identified in a study of CXCR3-negative and CXCR3-positive naive CD8 T cells. Study-level background: The study obtained 120 million to 150 million TRB reads, about 1.5 +/- 0.3 million per library. Study outcomes and limitations: CXCR3-positive naive cells carried more hydrophobic TRB CDR3s than CXCR3-negative ones.

The naive CD8+ gate required CD45RO-CCR7+CD27+CD95- phenotype. In preparing the TRB cDNA libraries, 5' RACE with UMI labels was used. TCRdb re-called the 5' RACE reads; every CDR3 protein appears as one record, without DNA. Listed are tens of thousands of distinct CDR3 sequences; about 0.49% falls within the top ten. In regard to this clonotype: Its antigen remains unidentified.

The CDR3 extends over 14 amino acids. Germline loops: CDR1 MNHEY, CDR2 SMNVEV (reference sequence). Sequencing was performed on naive CXCR3+ CD8+ T cells from blood. Subset of the sample: CD45RO-CCR7+CD27+CD95- naive CD8+ T cells expressing CXCR3 (TNR3+). The J gene is TRBJ1-5, the V gene TRBV27; as DNA is missing, the TRBD1 call by TCRdb cannot be tested. The receptor comes from a human donor in good health. Some clones in this sample may be carry-over from other donors' samples. This CDR3 reads CASRPTPGSQPQHF.